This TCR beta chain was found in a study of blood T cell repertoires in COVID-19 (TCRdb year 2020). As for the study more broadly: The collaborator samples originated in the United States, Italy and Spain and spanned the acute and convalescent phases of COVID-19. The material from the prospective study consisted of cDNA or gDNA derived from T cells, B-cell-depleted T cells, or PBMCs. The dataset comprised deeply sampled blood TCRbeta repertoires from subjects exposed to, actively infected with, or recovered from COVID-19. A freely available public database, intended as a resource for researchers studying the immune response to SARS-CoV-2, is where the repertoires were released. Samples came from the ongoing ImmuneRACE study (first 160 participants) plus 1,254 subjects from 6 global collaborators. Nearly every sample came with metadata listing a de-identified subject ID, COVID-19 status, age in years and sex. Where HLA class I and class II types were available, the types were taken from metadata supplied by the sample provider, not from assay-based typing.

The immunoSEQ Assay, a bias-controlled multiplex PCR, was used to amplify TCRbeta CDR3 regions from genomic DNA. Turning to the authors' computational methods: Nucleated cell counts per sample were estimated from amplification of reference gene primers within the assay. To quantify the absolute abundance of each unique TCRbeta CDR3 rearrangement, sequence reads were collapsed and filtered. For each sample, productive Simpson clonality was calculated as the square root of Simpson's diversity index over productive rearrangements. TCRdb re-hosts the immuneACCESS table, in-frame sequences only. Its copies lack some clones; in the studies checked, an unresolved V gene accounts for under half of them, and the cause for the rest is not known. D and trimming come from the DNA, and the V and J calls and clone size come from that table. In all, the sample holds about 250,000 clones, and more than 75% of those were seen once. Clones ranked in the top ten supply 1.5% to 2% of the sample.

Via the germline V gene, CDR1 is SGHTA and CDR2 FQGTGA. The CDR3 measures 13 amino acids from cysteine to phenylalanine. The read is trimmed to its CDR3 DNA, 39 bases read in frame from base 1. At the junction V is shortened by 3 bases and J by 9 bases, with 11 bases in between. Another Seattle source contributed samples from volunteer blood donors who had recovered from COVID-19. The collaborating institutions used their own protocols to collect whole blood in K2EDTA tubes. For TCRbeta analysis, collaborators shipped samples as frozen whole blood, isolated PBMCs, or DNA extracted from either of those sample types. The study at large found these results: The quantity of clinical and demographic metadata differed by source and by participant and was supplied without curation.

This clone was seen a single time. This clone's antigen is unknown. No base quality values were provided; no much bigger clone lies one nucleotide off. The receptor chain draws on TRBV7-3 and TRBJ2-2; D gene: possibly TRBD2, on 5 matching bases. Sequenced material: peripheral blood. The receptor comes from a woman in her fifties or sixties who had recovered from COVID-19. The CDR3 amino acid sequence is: CASSFGESRELFF. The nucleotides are TGTGCCAGCAGCTTCGGGGAGTCCCGGGAGCTGTTTTTT.